This T cell receptor beta chain was captured in a study of T cells after posttransplantation cyclophosphamide. Assay used: immunoSEQ multiplex PCR; TCRdb lists only in-frame clones, some missing. The sample is made up of 44,000 or so clones, none counted only once. This clone was found many times. Germline V CDR1 and CDR2: MDHEN, SYDVKM. Trimming stripped 3 bases from V and 6 bases from J, with 17 bases between. This CDR3 region has 16 residues. Source material: PBMCs. This chain uses TRBV28 with TRBJ2-2; weak D call: TRBD1 (6 bases). The TCR was taken from a man aged 35-49 years in good health, CMV-negative, and a related stem cell transplant donor. The CDR3, as DNA: TGTGCCAGCAGTTTCGTCGACAGGATTAGACCCGGGGAGCTGTTTTTT. Amino acids: CASSFVDRIRPGELFF.